Given below is one T cell receptor (beta chain) in context. CD45RO negativity and positive selection for CCR7 defined naive CD8 cells, a population that excluded terminally differentiated effector memory CD45RA+ cells. The record originates from a study of shared clonotypes between healthy human individuals. J was trimmed by 5 bases and V by 6 bases; bases with no gene match: 6. Germline CDR1 SNHLY, CDR2 FYNNEI. The CDR3 has 14 residues. At a deep level, the assay was run. Sorted-subset replicate PCRs used roughly 220 ng DNA, about 30,000 T cell genomes. Assay used: immunoSEQ multiplex PCR; TCRdb lists only in-frame clones, some missing. The sample yields 2 million to 2.5 million clones, about 92% seen once.

The sequence came from a young man in good health. Some clones in this sample may be carry-over from other donors' samples. The J gene is TRBJ1-2, the V gene TRBV2; 10 bases are a match to TRBD1. The sequencing sample was made of naive CD8+ T cells from PBMCs. The CDR3, as DNA: TGTGCCAGCAGGGGGACAGGGGCTCTTTATGGCTACACCTTC. It translates to CASRGTGALYGYTF.